This TCR beta chain was profiled in a study of cytomegalovirus exposure and HLA in healthy donors (dated by TCRdb to the late 2010s). Regarding the research as a whole: An earlier analysis of several hundred of the donors reported more than 250 Gb of sequence data and 100 million to 130 million unique TCR beta sequences from around 200 million T cells. An early release that covered fewer than 800 HLA-typed donors contained 300 to 350 gigabases of sequencing data and roughly 84 million unique TCR sequences. Of the roughly 400 genotyped donors, about 80% fell in the genetic ancestry cluster associated with self-reported Caucasian donors. The study aimed to test whether signatures of past pathogen exposure could be identified by cataloging public T cell receptors. Using immunosequencing, the study profiled T cell repertoires from around 680 subjects and related those repertoires to cytomegalovirus serostatus. A separate validation cohort of roughly 120 different subjects was used in addition to the 666-subject first cohort. High-throughput TCR immunosequencing, statistical association of individual TCRs with disease status, and machine learning were combined to predict cytomegalovirus infection status. In a later analysis, previously published TCR beta repertoires from hundreds of donors were re-analyzed and high-resolution HLA genotyping was added so that TCR occurrence patterns could be studied. The later analysis used no new phenotypic data to find candidate immune exposures, relying instead on TCR beta sequences and their occurrence across donors. To decide whether each TCR beta V gene segment behaved as functional or pseudogenic, an earlier analysis of some 600 of the donors relied on high-throughput TCR beta sequencing. Alongside the repertoire data, information on donor age, sex, ethnicity and CMV serostatus was compiled. A later genetic analysis took genome-wide SNP genotypes for about 65% of the roughly 670 donors and used that subset as a discovery cohort. Every repertoire in the discovery cohort had been generated on one and the same sequencing platform. HLA typing included class I and class II loci at four-digit resolution. Typing coverage differed by locus: A, B, C, DRB1 and DQB1 were typed in roughly 620-630 donors, DQA1 in 522, DPA1 in some 610, and DPB1 in 472. Five DR-DQ haplotypes were handled as single units for association and clustering because linkage in the cohort was strong. Across 398 genotyped donors of the cohort, an average of about 200,000 unique TCR beta nucleotide sequences per donor were sequenced, and roughly 18% of those sequences were non-productive.

The table lists this clone with a few counts. It has no known antigen specificity. Qualities for individual bases were not recorded, and no much larger clone is one base off. Study-wide conclusions, independent of this receptor: Roughly uniform sequencing depth across donors was assumed in presence/absence analyses, although this assumption may not hold. It was suggested by the authors that the approach could potentially be generalized to other disease states and immunological phenotypes. In a later genetic analysis, fewer N-insertions in productive TCRs were reported among donors in an Asian-associated ancestry cluster than the approximately 630-donor mean. Most TCR sequences were seen in very few donors, while some public TCRs were found in many individuals. A few of the identified cytomegalovirus-associated TCR beta chains were confirmed in vitro to be specific for cytomegalovirus antigens. A further reported finding was that TCR beta sequences accurately predicted the HLA-A and HLA-B alleles for most subjects in the first cohort. In a later analysis, 15,000 to 20,000 TCR beta sequences were associated with specific HLA alleles at a false discovery rate of 0.05. The study listed 164 TCR beta chains as associated with cytomegalovirus. Because HLA typing was missing for some donors at each locus, association tests included only the typed subset. Because the 87-base-pair reads could not distinguish some IMGT-functional V segments, including TRBV6-2 and TRBV6-3, those segments were excluded. The sequencing pipeline was judged likely to have produced a cluster of highly shared sequence variants as a technical artifact. A later genetic analysis associated a missense DCLRE1C variant with V-gene and J-gene trimming of TCR beta chains, and an independent cohort replicated the association. Only TCR beta chains were sequenced in this cohort, and the absence of alpha or paired-chain data limited detectable features. Linkage disequilibrium might explain the correlated functional status among segregating V segments, but an unknown experimental factor could not be ruled out. For the cohort, immune exposure information was limited to CMV serostatus. According to a later analysis, parvovirus B19, influenza, CMV and Epstein-Barr virus appeared linked to several top co-occurrence clusters. The classifier was reported to diagnose cytomegalovirus status with high specificity and sensitivity in both the original cohort and the validation cohort. When HLA alleles, especially DR and DQ, strongly co-occurred, TCR associations were difficult to assign to individual alleles. A later analysis found that most CMV-associated TCR beta chains appeared HLA-restricted, with HLA associations seemingly driven largely by CMV exposure. A later analysis found that HLA-associated TCR beta chains were more clonally expanded and had lower generation probabilities than equally common non-associated chains. The earlier analysis of 587 of the donors excluded roughly 17 rarely observed V segments, including chromosome 9 orphons, because counts were too low. In a later analysis, TCR association rates were found to vary across HLA loci, with the most associated TCRs seen for DRB1 alleles and the fewest for HLA-C alleles. In an earlier analysis of 587 of the donors, most TCR beta V segments appeared in productive rearrangements about 90% or about 30% of the time, broadly matching IMGT annotations.

CDR1 and CDR2 are read off the germline V gene as KGHSH and LQKENI. V gives up 1 base and J gives up 2 bases, and the segment between their germline ends measures 6 bases. Counted from cysteine to phenylalanine, this CDR3 has 13 amino acids. Only the CDR3 DNA stays, 39 bases, in frame from base 1. The cohort consisted of approximately 690 healthy bone marrow donors. At the time of sampling, every cohort member was nominally healthy, though immune exposures that went unrecorded were likely present. The donor tested CMV seropositive and was one of the 289 seropositive cohort members. Every donor gave a peripheral blood sample, and the peripheral blood mononuclear cells from that sample were used for TCR beta sequencing. The Qiagen DNeasy Blood Extraction Kit was used to extract genomic DNA from the blood cell samples. Libraries were made using the immunoSEQ multiplex PCR assay. For the multiplex PCR, a mixture combining 60 forward primers for TCR Vbeta segments and 13 reverse primers for TCR Jbeta segments was used. The CDR3 region of rearranged TCR beta genes was amplified from genomic DNA by a multiplex PCR assay. On the Illumina HiSeq System, the amplified TCR beta libraries were sequenced as 87-base-pair reads. The study's own analysis went as follows. A later analysis counted about 80 million unique TCR beta chains across the approximately 700 repertoires, and some 11 million of these chains were shared by at least two donors. Raw reads were error-corrected and collapsed into unique sequences by a nearest-neighbor algorithm in which closely related sequences were merged to remove PCR and sequencing errors. CDR3 sequences were aligned to IMGT reference sequences to assign V, D and J gene segments. For a sequence to be retained, a match of at least six nucleotides to both a V gene segment and a J gene segment was required. Rearrangements were called productive when the CDR3 lacked stop codons and stayed in frame with V and J; all others were non-productive. CDR3 was defined according to IMGT convention as the region running from the second conserved V-encoded cysteine to the conserved J-encoded phenylalanine. In an earlier analysis of 500 to 650 of the donors, sequences lacking an unambiguous match to a single V gene segment were excluded. In an earlier analysis of 587 of the donors, a V segment was called functional when productive rearrangements were above 56.7%, and segregating when the standard deviation between donors exceeded 5%. A statistical classification framework was developed to diagnose cytomegalovirus status using the catalog of TCR beta chain sequences. V and J gene assignment, in a later analysis, came from comparing TCR nucleotide sequences with IMGT/GENE-DB human TR gene sequences. Using the TCRdist pipeline, a later analysis assigned CDR3 sequences along with most-parsimonious VDJ recombination scenarios. In a later analysis, each TCR beta chain was defined by its CDR3 amino acid sequence together with its V-gene family, and reads without a unique V-gene family were excluded. To address suspected cross-contamination and a sequencing artifact, a later analysis removed roughly 640 highly shared, low-generation-probability nucleotide sequences. In a later analysis, a clonal expansion index was calculated for each public chain from normalized within-repertoire ranks of inferred template counts. Generation probabilities in a later analysis came from a VDJ recombination model fitted to out-of-frame rearrangements, and those results were checked against IGoR. A later analysis scored TCR-TCR, TCR-HLA and TCR-CMV co-occurrence with hypergeometric tests, applying a repertoire-size bias correction to TCR pairs. In a later analysis, false discovery rates were estimated by permuting HLA or CMV assignments 20 times. In a later analysis, co-occurring TCRs were grouped using DBSCAN, with TCRdist sequence similarity added in when clustering inside HLA-allele-positive subsets. Co-occurrence clustering excluded repertoires with fewer than 30,000 or more than 120,000 public chains, plus five with anomalous nucleotide sharing. Sourced from immuneACCESS, this table was stored by TCRdb with only in-frame sequences that have V and J called. A share of the clones is absent; for the studies checked, an unresolved V gene accounts for under half, and the remainder has no known explanation. The V and J calls and clone size come from that table; D and trimming were worked out from the DNA. For this sample there are approximately 190,000 clones; about three quarters appear just once. The ten top clones hold approximately 2% of the sample.

This receptor chain uses TRBV18 and TRBJ2-7, and the D gene may be TRBD2, 5 bases matching. What was sequenced was PBMCs. This clonotype was sampled from a woman aged 25-40 years in good health and CMV-seropositive. The CDR3 region: CASSPLTTYEQYF. The bases are TGTGCCAGCTCACCACTGACTACCTACGAGCAGTACTTC.